The source of this TCR beta chain is a study of cytomegalovirus exposure and HLA in healthy donors. PCR primers comprised 60 Vbeta and 13 Jbeta primers. As originally analysed: Later, about 80 million unique TCR beta chains were counted in an analysis, and some 10 million of them were shared. TCRdb keeps only in-frame clones here, not all; method: immunoSEQ multiplex PCR. V and J calls and clone size are given by that table; D and trimming were obtained from the DNA. The sample shows some 67,000 clones, approximately 78% of them seen only once. CDR1 and CDR2 from the germline V gene are MNHEY and SVGAGI. Deletions cut 7 bases from V and 2 bases from J, with 12 bases between. CDR3 size: 13 residues.

Specimen: PBMCs. This TCR was recovered from a woman in her twenties or thirties in good health and CMV-seronegative. J is TRBJ2-7 and V is TRBV6-5, with a tentative D call TRBD2 (6 bases). CDR3 residues: CASNPGETYEQYF. The DNA for the CDR3 is TGTGCCAGCAACCCGGGGGAAACCTACGAGCAGTACTTC.